This T cell receptor beta chain was found in a study of early stage breast cancer tumors. Study summary: ER+/PR+/HER2- status applied to about 75% of the 16 invasive breast tumors.

V shed 5 bases and J 4 bases; nucleotides not matched to a gene: 7. The CDR3 length is 14 residues. The germline V gene has CDR1 MNHEY and CDR2 SMNVEV (reference sequence). Using immunoSEQ multiplex PCR, the repertoire was profiled, and TCRdb retains in-frame clones only, with some absent. Of roughly 60,000 clones listed, around three quarters are singletons. The sample was blood. The chain has TRBV27 and TRBJ2-7; 8 bases fit TRBD2. This TCR came from a person under 45 with breast cancer. The chain's CDR3 is CASSPIAGPYEQYF. CDR3 DNA sequence: TGTGCCAGCAGTCCGATAGCGGGACCTTACGAGCAGTACTTC.